This entry lists 7 T cell receptor beta chains sequenced from one sample in a study of CXCR3-negative and CXCR3-positive naive CD8 T cells. Study-wide results and caveats: More hydrophobic TRB CDR3s were found in CXCR3-positive naive cells than in CXCR3-negative naive cells.

Libraries of TRB cDNA were made by 5' RACE and carried UMIs. TCRdb reprocessed the 5' RACE reads, keeping one entry per CDR3 protein, no DNA. Its clone listing holds more than 80,000 distinct CDR3 sequences. These receptors' targets are unknown. Sequenced sample: naive CXCR3+ CD8+ T cells from blood. Subset described: CD45RO-CCR7+CD27+CD95- naive CD8+ T cells expressing CXCR3 (TNR3+). The receptors stem from a human donor in good health. Some clones in this sample may be carry-over from other donors' samples.

V and J are TRBV7-3 and TRBJ1-1; the D call of TRBD1 rests on TCRdb alone, since no DNA is present to check it. The CDR3 is made up of 15 amino acids. Germline loops: CDR1 SGHTA, CDR2 FQGTGA. CDR3 loop: CASSLIRQMDTEAFF.

The chain carries TRBV28 and TRBJ2-1; the D gene TCRdb calls, TRBD2, cannot be checked with no DNA. The germline CDR1 and CDR2 sequences are MDHEN and SYDVKM. The CDR3 length is 16 residues. The CDR3 loop is CASRPSGGRFRNEQFF. The whole variable domain, filled in from reference TRBV28 and TRBJ2-1, reads DVKVTQSSRYLVKRTGEKVFLECVQDMDHENMFWYRQDPGLGLRLIYFSYDVKMKEKGDIPEGYSVSREKKERFSLILESASTNQTSMYLCASRPSGGRFRNEQFFGPGTRLTVL.

The chain is built from TRBV25-1 and TRBJ2-7; TCRdb calls TRBD2, which cannot be checked without DNA. The CDR3 totals 15 residues. The germline V gene encodes CDR1 MGHDK and CDR2 SYGVNS. CDR3 residues: CASSEFTEGSYEQYF.

CDR3 amino acids: CASSSGGYTDTQYF. V usage is TRBV7-8 and J usage is TRBJ2-3; TCRdb gives TRBD2 as the D gene, but with no DNA this cannot be confirmed. Germline CDR1 is SGHVS and CDR2 is FQNEAQ. This CDR3 is built from 14 residues.

The chain employs TRBV6-5 and TRBJ2-1; lacking DNA, the TRBD1 call made by TCRdb goes unchecked. This CDR3 is 16 amino acids long. CDR1 is MNHEY and CDR2 is SVGAGI in the germline V gene. This CDR3 reads CASSYGGPGARDEQFF.

The V and J genes are TRBV20-1 and TRBJ2-3; the D call from TCRdb, TRBD2, cannot be confirmed without DNA. In germline, CDR1 is DFQATT, CDR2 SNEGSKA (reference sequence). The CDR3 extends over 15 amino acids. CDR3 protein: CSARTVSGGTDTQYF.

The V call is TRBV7-9, the J call TRBJ2-5; TCRdb outputs TRBD1, but without DNA this stays unchecked. The CDR3 extends over 13 amino acids. Germline V gives CDR1 SEHNR, CDR2 FQNEAQ (reference sequence). The CDR3 reads CATKNAGGETQYF.